Each of the 21 T cell receptor beta chains below was sequenced from the same sample in a study of early T cells in non-severe SARS-CoV-2 infection. TCRdb re-derived calls from the 5' RACE reads in MiXCR, one entry per CDR3 protein. Of roughly 70,000 distinct CDR3 sequences in the sample, about 17% were seen once. This specimen consisted of whole blood, obtained at baseline. These receptors originate from an adult who was a healthcare worker with PCR-confirmed SARS-CoV-2 infection or an uninfected control (not recorded which).

This chain joins TRBV20-1 and TRBJ2-2, with 8 bases lining up with TRBD1. This CDR3 has 13 amino acids. Germline loops: CDR1 DFQATT, CDR2 SNEGSKA (reference sequence). Trimming at V came to 3 bases and at J to 5 bases, leaving 2 bases not matched to a gene. The CDR3 region is CSASNRGTGELFF. CDR3 sequence (DNA): TGCAGTGCTAGTAACAGGGGGACCGGGGAGCTGTTTTTT.

As DNA, the CDR3 is TGTGCCAGCAGCTCTGGGCCCAGAAGCACTAATTCACCCCTCCACTTT. It translates to CASSSGPRSTNSPLHF. The chain is built from TRBV5-6 and TRBJ1-6; no clear D gene. The CDR3 totals 16 residues. V gave up 3 bases and J gave up 6 bases, with 16 bases separating them. From germline, CDR1 is SGHDT and CDR2 YYEEEE. The whole variable domain, remainder taken from reference TRBV5-6 and TRBJ1-6, is DAGVTQSPTHLIKTRGQQVTLRCSPKSGHDTVSWYQQALGQGPQFIFQYYEEEERQRGNFPDRFSGHQFPNYSSELNVNALLLGDSALYLCASSSGPRSTNSPLHFGNGTRLTVT.

The chain combines TRBV4-2 with TRBJ2-3; 7 bases are a match to TRBD2. Germline V gene data show CDR1 as LGHNA and CDR2 as YNFKEQ. The CDR3 consists of 15 residues. V lost 0 bases to trimming and J lost 4 bases; unmatched junction nucleotides: 4. The CDR3 DNA sequence: TGTGCCAGCAGCCAAGAAGGCGGGAGCGCAGATACGCAGTATTTT. This gives the protein CASSQEGGSADTQYF.

This clonotype occurred many times. The chain joins TRBV10-3 to TRBJ2-7, with no clear D. Trimming cost V 3 bases and J 6 bases, with 12 bases left between them. CDR3 length equals 13 residues. Germline V CDR1 and CDR2: ENHRY, SYGVKD. CDR3 sequence: CAISEAQIAEQYF. In DNA form, the CDR3 reads TGTGCCATCAGTGAAGCACAGATCGCCGAGCAGTACTTC.

The V gene is TRBV28, the J gene TRBJ1-6; D might be TRBD1 (5 bases). CDR1 and CDR2 from the germline V gene are MDHEN and SYDVKM. This CDR3 comprises 16 residues. V dropped 6 bases and J dropped 5 bases, with 17 bases sitting between them. The chain's CDR3 is CASRPRGQGDNSPLHF. In DNA form, the CDR3 reads TGTGCCAGCAGGCCCCGCGGGCAGGGCGATAATTCACCCCTCCACTTT. Full variable domain (rest looked up from reference TRBV28 and TRBJ1-6): DVKVTQSSRYLVKRTGEKVFLECVQDMDHENMFWYRQDPGLGLRLIYFSYDVKMKEKGDIPEGYSVSREKKERFSLILESASTNQTSMYLCASRPRGQGDNSPLHFGNGTRLTVT.

A word on this clonotype: With a much larger clone just one base away, this may be a read error. This chain uses TRBV7-6 with TRBJ1-4; D is unclear. This CDR3 has 11 residues. Germline values: CDR1 SGHVS, CDR2 FNYEAQ. The CDR3 sequence is CAGSLNEKLFF. The CDR3 nucleotides read TGTGCCGGCAGCTTAAATGAAAAACTGTTTTTT.

This clonotype was seen repeatedly, ten times or more. The V call is TRBV29-1, the J call TRBJ1-1; D is uncertain. Looked up from germline, CDR1 is SQVTM and CDR2 is ANQGSEA. The CDR3 length is 12 residues. Trimming stripped 7 bases from V and 2 bases from J, with 11 bases between. The CDR3 region has the DNA TGCAGCGGCATCAGGAGTAACACTGAAGCTTTCTTT. As protein: CSGIRSNTEAFF.

This clonotype has a single count. Possible read error: a much larger clone is one base away. J is TRBJ2-7 and V is TRBV10-3; D uncertain. Trimming left V 2 bases short and J 3 bases short, with 2 bases between. The germline CDR1 and CDR2 sequences are ENHRY and SYGVKD. This CDR3 region has 11 residues. CDR3 DNA: TGTGCCATCAGTGAGGGCTACGAGCAGTACTTC. This sequence encodes CAISEGYEQYF.

The V and J genes are TRBV7-9 and TRBJ1-1, with 8 bases lining up with TRBD1. V was pared by 5 bases and J by 10 bases, with 12 bases of the junction left unmatched. CDR3 length equals 14 residues. Germline lookup yields CDR1 SEHNR and CDR2 FQNEAQ (reference sequence). Here the CDR3 reads CASSLGTGARAAFF. In nucleotides, the CDR3 is TGTGCCAGCAGCCTGGGGACAGGTGCGCGCGCAGCTTTCTTT.

The sample holds a few counts of this clonotype. The chain carries TRBV7-9 and TRBJ1-4; 12 positions match TRBD1. The germline V gene has CDR1 SEHNR and CDR2 FQNEAQ (reference sequence). Trimming cost V 5 bases and J 9 bases; bases outside gene matches: 4. CDR3 length: 14 amino acids. The CDR3 reads CASSGGTGGKKLFF. The CDR3 nucleotides read TGTGCCAGCAGCGGTGGGACAGGGGGCAAAAAACTGTTTTTT.

The chain recombines TRBV3-1 with TRBJ2-6, with 8 bases lining up with TRBD2. V lost 0 bases to trimming and J lost 0 bases; unmatched junction nucleotides: 4. Germline V gene data show CDR1 as LGHDT and CDR2 as YNNKEL (reference sequence). This CDR3 contains 18 residues. The CDR3 protein is CASSQELAGLSGANVLTF. The CDR3 region has the DNA TGTGCCAGCAGCCAAGAATTAGCGGGGCTCTCTGGGGCCAACGTCCTGACTTTC.

This clonotype was detected only a few times. The chain is built from TRBV7-2 and TRBJ2-2; D is undetermined. The CDR3 is made up of 13 amino acids. Trimming removed 3 bases at V and 6 bases at J, with 8 bases between. Germline values: CDR1 SGHTA, CDR2 FQGNSA. CDR3 sequence: CASSLLVPGELFF. CDR3 nucleotides: TGTGCCAGCAGCTTGTTAGTCCCCGGGGAGCTGTTTTTT.

This clonotype was seen only a few times. The chain links TRBV12-3 or TRBV12-4 to TRBJ1-2, with D unclear. CDR3 length: 13 residues. Trimming cost V 1 base and J 6 bases, with 9 bases left between them. CDR3 sequence reads: CASSLGLADGYTF. CDR3 DNA sequence: TGTGCCAGCAGTTTAGGCCTGGCAGATGGCTACACCTTC.

The V gene is TRBV7-8, the J gene TRBJ1-6; weak D call: TRBD1 (6 bases). This CDR3 is 15 amino acids long. Germline CDR1 and CDR2: SGHVS and FQNEAQ. V was pared by 0 bases and J by 9 bases, with 12 bases between. The CDR3 sequence: CASSLAQGGSSPLHF. The CDR3 coding sequence is TGTGCCAGCAGCTTAGCGCAAGGGGGTAGTTCACCCCTCCACTTT.

This clonotype was picked up many times. The chain carries TRBV6-2 or TRBV6-3 and TRBJ1-1; D is uncertain. This CDR3 contains 14 residues. From germline, CDR1 is MNHEY and CDR2 SVGEGT. Trimming left V 2 bases short and J 4 bases short, with 11 bases between. The CDR3 is CASSYGRVGTEAFF. In DNA form, the CDR3 reads TGTGCCAGCAGTTACGGCCGGGTTGGCACTGAAGCTTTCTTT.

The rearrangement uses TRBV27 and TRBJ1-6; tentatively, D is TRBD1 (5 bases). Germline V CDR1 and CDR2: MNHEY, SMNVEV (reference sequence). Trimming shortened V by 8 bases and J by 0 bases, and 11 bases separated the two germline ends. CDR3 length: 15 residues. The DNA for the CDR3 is TGTGCCAGCTGCCCAGGGAGCTCCTATAATTCACCCCTCCACTTT. It is translated as CASCPGSSYNSPLHF.

This clonotype came up many times. V gene TRBV6-1 combines with J gene TRBJ1-5; 9 bases fit TRBD1. The CDR3 is 17 amino acids. V dropped 6 bases and J dropped 2; count of bases not matched to a gene: 11. Germline lookup yields CDR1 MNHNS and CDR2 SASEGT. The CDR3 loop reads CASSRLGQGRGNQPQHF. The CDR3 region has the DNA TGTGCCAGCAGCCGTTTGGGACAGGGTCGGGGCAATCAGCCCCAGCATTTT.

CDR3 DNA sequence: TGTGCCTGGAGTGCGGGACAGCCCAATTCACCCCTCCACTTT. It yields the protein CAWSAGQPNSPLHF. The chain recombines TRBV30 with TRBJ1-6, with TRBD1 identical over 7 bases. The CDR3 totals 14 residues. Germline CDR1 and CDR2: GTSNPN and SVGIG (reference sequence). V lost 1 base, J lost 7 bases, and 4 bases stayed unmatched. Full variable domain (outside the CDR3, taken from reference TRBV30 and TRBJ1-6): SQTIHQWPATLVQPVGSPLSLECTVEGTSNPNLYWYRQAAGRGLQLLFYSVGIGQISSEVPQNLSASRPQDRQFILSSKKLLLSDSGFYLCAWSAGQPNSPLHFGNGTRLTVT.

This clonotype was counted only a few times. V gene TRBV7-8 combines with J gene TRBJ2-5, with a tentative D call TRBD2 (6 bases). Looked up from germline, CDR1 is SGHVS and CDR2 is FQNEAQ. This CDR3 has 13 residues. V gave up 5 bases and J gave up 7 bases, with 14 bases separating them. The CDR3 loop is CASSLREAGTQYF. The CDR3 DNA is TGTGCCAGCAGCCTAAGGGAGGCTGGGACCCAGTACTTC.

As for this clonotype: At one boundary the junction diverges from the germline segment, which might be a read error. This rearrangement joins TRBV5-1 to TRBJ2-1; TRBD1 is a possible D gene (5 bases). The CDR3 runs to 13 residues. Germline CDR1 is SGHRS and CDR2 is YFSETQ. CDR3 region: CASSFPTGPEQFF. The CDR3 nucleotides are TGCGCCAGCAGCTTCCCAACAGGTCCGGAGCAGTTCTTT.

The genes are TRBV3-1 and TRBJ2-2; no clear D gene. The CDR3 length is 13 residues. V was pared by 8 bases and J by 1 base, with 8 bases between. Looked up from germline, CDR1 is LGHDT and CDR2 is YNNKEL (reference sequence). The CDR3 coding sequence is TGTGCCAGCCAAGAACAGAACACCGGGGAGCTGTTTTTT. This gives the protein CASQEQNTGELFF.